Listed below are T cell receptor beta chains from one sample, sequenced in a study of long-term antiretroviral therapy in people with HIV. Sequencing used immunoSEQ multiplex PCR; TCRdb keeps in-frame clones, though not all of them. The sample has about 28,000 clones, roughly 87% seen once; the top ten hold 0.9% to 1.2%. Source: unsorted PBMCs, taken 2 years after starting antiretroviral therapy. The receptors stem from a man aged 45-65 years with HIV. The CDR3 runs from the conserved cysteine through the conserved F or W. D genes are given only for firm matches. Not every row has a clone size; where given, it reads once, few, many or a size class.

cdr3_nt cdr3_aa d_call clone_size j_call v_call
TGTGCCATCAGTGCCGGGCCGCCTGGCAATCAGCCCCAGCATTTT CAISAGPPGNQPQHF NA NA TRBJ1-5 TRBV10-3
TGTGCCAGCTCACCATTGGGTAATTTTTGGGCCAAAAACATTCAGTACTTC CASSPLGNFWAKNIQYF NA NA TRBJ2-4 TRBV18
TGTGCCAGCTCACCGTCCGGACAGCTTACCAAAAACATTCAGTACTTC CASSPSGQLTKNIQYF NA NA TRBJ2-4 TRBV18
TGTGCCATCAGTTCTGGGGGGGATTCACCCCTCCACTTT CAISSGGDSPLHF NA few TRBJ1-6 TRBV10-3
TGTGCCAGCAGCTTAGTGGGACAGTACTCGACTGAAGCTTTCTTT CASSLVGQYSTEAFF TRBD1 NA TRBJ1-1 TRBV7-2
TGTGCCAGCAGCTCCACCGTTGACAGGTCTGGCTACACCTTC CASSSTVDRSGYTF NA NA TRBJ1-2 TRBV7-2
TGTGCCAGCAGCTTAACAGGGCAGTTGGGCACTGAAGCTTTCTTT CASSLTGQLGTEAFF NA NA TRBJ1-1 TRBV7-9
TGTGCCAGCATGTTAGGGGTATATGAGGCACGGGGCTACACCTTC CASMLGVYEARGYTF NA NA TRBJ1-2 TRBV6-1
TGTGCCAGCAGCCGAGCGGGAGGCGGAACCGGGGAGCTGTTTTTT CASSRAGGGTGELFF TRBD2 once TRBJ2-2 TRBV7-2
TGTGCCAGCAGTTCACTCTCCTACGAGCAGTACTTC CASSSLSYEQYF NA few TRBJ2-7 TRBV27
TGTGCCAGCAGTTTATCAGGGGTGGGGAAACCTGAAGCTTTCTTT CASSLSGVGKPEAFF NA NA TRBJ1-1 TRBV27
TGTGCCAGCAGCAAAGGACAAAGCTCTGGAAACACCATATATTTT CASSKGQSSGNTIYF NA NA TRBJ1-3 TRBV11-3
TGTGCCAGCAGCTTCAGGGAGGGAGCTGGCTACACCTTC CASSFREGAGYTF NA NA TRBJ1-2 TRBV5-4
TGTGCCAGCAGCCTCGGGAGCGGGGGAACTGAAGCTTTCTTT CASSLGSGGTEAFF NA NA TRBJ1-1 TRBV7-3
TGTGCCAGCAGCTTGGGGCAATCCAGGGTCCTCCCAGATACGCAGTATTTT CASSLGQSRVLPDTQYF NA NA TRBJ2-3 TRBV5-4
TGTGCCAGCAAAAAAGCGGGGCATAGCACAGATACGCAGTATTTT CASKKAGHSTDTQYF TRBD2 NA TRBJ2-3 TRBV5-4
TGTGCCAGCTCACCACGTAGTACAGGGGTGGGAAATCAGCCCCAGCATTTT CASSPRSTGVGNQPQHF TRBD1 once TRBJ1-5 TRBV18
TGTGCCAGCAGCTTAGGGACAGCATATGGCTACACCTTC CASSLGTAYGYTF NA few TRBJ1-2 TRBV7-8
TGTGCCAGCTCCTCAGGATCTGGGCCCCAGCATTTT CASSSGSGPQHF NA NA TRBJ1-5 TRBV18
TGTGCCAGCAGTTACCGGGGACAGGCTTATTTT CASSYRGQAYF TRBD1 few TRBJ1-3 TRBV6-5
TGTGCTAGTGGTTTGGACGGGTCCCCCTACGAGCAGTACTTC CASGLDGSPYEQYF NA few TRBJ2-7 TRBV12-5
TGTGCCAGCAGCGATTCGGGGGCTGGCAATCAGCCCCAGCATTTT CASSDSGAGNQPQHF NA few TRBJ1-5 TRBV7-9
TGTGCCAGCATTAAGGACACCTCCGCGGGAACTGAAGCTTTCTTT CASIKDTSAGTEAFF NA NA TRBJ1-1 TRBV2
TGTGCCAGCACCCCGGGAGCGGGGGACTCCTACGAGCAGTACTTC CASTPGAGDSYEQYF TRBD2 NA TRBJ2-7 TRBV11-3
TGTGCCAGCATCGAGTCGCCAGAAGAGACCCAGTACTTC CASIESPEETQYF NA NA TRBJ2-5 TRBV6-1
TGTGCCAGCAGCACCCTCGGCACTCTGGGTGAAAAACTGTTTTTT CASSTLGTLGEKLFF NA NA TRBJ1-4 TRBV7-8
TGTGCCAGCAGCTTAGGTGAGGGGGCGAGCAATCAGCCCCAGCATTTT CASSLGEGASNQPQHF TRBD1 NA TRBJ1-5 TRBV7-2
TGTGCCAGTAGTCTGTACCTCTGGGCAGATACGCAGTATTTT CASSLYLWADTQYF NA NA TRBJ2-3 TRBV19
TGTGCCAGCAGTAAAGGACTAGCGGGAGGGAATGAGCAGTTCTTC CASSKGLAGGNEQFF TRBD2 NA TRBJ2-1 TRBV2
TGTGCCAGCTCACTCGAGGGCAGGGAGGTTGGCTACACCTTC CASSLEGREVGYTF NA NA TRBJ1-2 TRBV18
TGCGCCAGCAGCTTGAGGCTAGCGCTAGAGGAGCAGTACTTC CASSLRLALEEQYF NA NA TRBJ2-7 TRBV5-1
TGTGCCAGCAGTGAAGAGATCAGGGGGCGAGAAGGCTACACCTTC CASSEEIRGREGYTF TRBD1 NA TRBJ1-2 TRBV6-1
TGCGCCAGCAGCCAAGGGTTCGGGGAGCTGTTTTTT CASSQGFGELFF NA NA TRBJ2-2 TRBV4-1
TGTGCTAGTGCCGGAGGAAGGGTCGGGAATCAGCCCCAGCATTTT CASAGGRVGNQPQHF NA NA TRBJ1-5 TRBV12-5
TGTGCCAGCAGCTCCGACGGGGAGAACACTGAAGCTTTCTTT CASSSDGENTEAFF NA NA TRBJ1-1 TRBV11-3
TGTGCCAGCAGTTACCCGATGAACACTGAAGCTTTCTTT CASSYPMNTEAFF NA NA TRBJ1-1 TRBV6-6
TGTGCCAGCAGCTCTAATAGCAATCAGCCCCAGCATTTT CASSSNSNQPQHF NA NA TRBJ1-5 TRBV7-9
TGTGCCAGCACAGGATGGGAATTAGGATTACCAACCTCAAGGAGCTCCTACGAGCAGTACTTC CASTGWELGLPTSRSSYEQYF NA NA TRBJ2-7 TRBV2
TGTGCCAGCAGTTACCGGACAGGGTATGAAGCTTTCTTT CASSYRTGYEAFF TRBD1 NA TRBJ1-1 TRBV6-5
TGTGCCAGCAAGGTTGGCAATCAGCCCCAGCATTTT CASKVGNQPQHF NA NA TRBJ1-5 TRBV2
TGTGCCACCAGCAGAACGGAGGACGCTGAAGCTTTCTTT CATSRTEDAEAFF NA once TRBJ1-1 TRBV15
TGTGCCAGTACTTCAAAAAGACTAGCGGGAGTCCCTGGGGCCAACGTCCTGACTTTC CASTSKRLAGVPGANVLTF TRBD2 NA TRBJ2-6 TRBV19
TGTGCCAGCAGTGTAGAGTCCACAGATACGCAGTATTTT CASSVESTDTQYF NA NA TRBJ2-3 TRBV2
TGTGCCAGCTCACTGACTAGCAGAGAGACCCAGTACTTC CASSLTSRETQYF TRBD2 NA TRBJ2-5 TRBV18
TGTGCCAGCAGCCTCGCCACAGGGGGTGAGCAGTACTTC CASSLATGGEQYF TRBD1 NA TRBJ2-7 TRBV14
TGTGCCACCCACAAGAACACTGAAGCTTTCTTT CATHKNTEAFF NA few TRBJ1-1 TRBV5-4
TGTGCCAGCAGTGAAGAAACTCAGGGGTACGAGCAGTACTTC CASSEETQGYEQYF NA NA TRBJ2-7 TRBV6-1
TGTGCCACCATTCCCGGGACGGCGAACACTGAAGCTTTCTTT CATIPGTANTEAFF NA once TRBJ1-1 TRBV6-6
TGTGCCAGCAGCCTCCCAGAGACTGAAGCTTTCTTT CASSLPETEAFF NA NA TRBJ1-1 TRBV28